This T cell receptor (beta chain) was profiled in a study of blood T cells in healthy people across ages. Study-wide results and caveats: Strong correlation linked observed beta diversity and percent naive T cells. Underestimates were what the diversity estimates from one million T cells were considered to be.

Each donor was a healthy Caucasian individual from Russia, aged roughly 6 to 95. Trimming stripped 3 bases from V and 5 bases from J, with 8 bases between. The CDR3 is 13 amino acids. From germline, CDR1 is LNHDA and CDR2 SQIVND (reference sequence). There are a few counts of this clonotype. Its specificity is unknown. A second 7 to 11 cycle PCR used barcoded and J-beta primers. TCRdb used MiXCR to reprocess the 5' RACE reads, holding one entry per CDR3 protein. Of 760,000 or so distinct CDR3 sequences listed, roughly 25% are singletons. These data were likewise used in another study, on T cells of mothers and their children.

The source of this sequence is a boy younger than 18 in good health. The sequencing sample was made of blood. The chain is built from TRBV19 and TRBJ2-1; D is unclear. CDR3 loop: CASSIDPDNEQFF. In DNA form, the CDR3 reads TGTGCCAGTAGTATCGACCCCGACAATGAGCAGTTCTTC.